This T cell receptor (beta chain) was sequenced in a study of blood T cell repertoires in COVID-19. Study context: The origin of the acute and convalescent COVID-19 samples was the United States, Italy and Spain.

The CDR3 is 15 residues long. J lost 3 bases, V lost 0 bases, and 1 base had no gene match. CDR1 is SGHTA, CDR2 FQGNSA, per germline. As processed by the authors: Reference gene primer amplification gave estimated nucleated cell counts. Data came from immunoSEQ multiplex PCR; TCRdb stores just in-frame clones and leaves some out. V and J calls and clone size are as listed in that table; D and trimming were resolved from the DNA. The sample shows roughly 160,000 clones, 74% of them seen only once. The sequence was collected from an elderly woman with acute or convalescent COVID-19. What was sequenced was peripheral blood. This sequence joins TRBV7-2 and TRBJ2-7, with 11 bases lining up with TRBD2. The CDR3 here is CASSLASGGGYEQYF. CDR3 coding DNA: TGTGCCAGCAGCTTAGCTAGCGGGGGGGGCTACGAGCAGTACTTC. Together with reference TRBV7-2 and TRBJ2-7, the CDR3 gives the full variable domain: GAGVSQSPSNKVTEKGKDVELRCDPISGHTALYWYRQSLGQGLEFLIYFQGNSAPDKSGLPSDRFSAERTGGSVSTLTIQRTQQEDSAVYLCASSLASGGGYEQYFGPGTRLTVT.